The text below deals with one T cell receptor beta chain. Antigen unknown. The study ran its PCR with 60 Vbeta and 13 Jbeta primers. This table comes from immunoSEQ multiplex PCR, and its TCRdb copy is limited to in-frame clones, with some not included. Of roughly 250,000 clones in the sample, about 80% are singletons; the top ten hold around 0.33%. The source of the sample is a study of cytomegalovirus exposure and HLA in healthy donors. General study findings and limits: According to a later analysis, donors in an Asian-associated ancestry cluster reportedly had fewer N-insertions than the roughly 640-donor mean. Productive status was seen about 87% or about 30% of the time for most TCR beta V segments in an earlier analysis. In a later analysis, across HLA loci, associated TCR counts were highest for DRB1, lowest for HLA-C.

This CDR3 region has 14 residues. The V and J ends lost 4 bases and 5 bases respectively, with 15 bases between them. CDR1 and CDR2 (germline): SGDLS, YYNGEE. The TCR sequence derives from a girl aged 2 to 9 in good health and CMV-seronegative. V is TRBV9 and J is TRBJ2-5, with D possibly matching TRBD1 (6 bases). Sequences were obtained from PBMCs. DNA of the CDR3: TGTGCCAGCAGCTCGAGGACAGCCTTGGAGACCCAGTACTTC. This gives the protein CASSSRTALETQYF.